Detailed here is one T cell receptor (beta chain). The specificity of this receptor is unknown. Base qualities are missing; no much larger clone stands one base away. The immunoSEQ Assay, a bias-controlled multiplex PCR, was used to amplify TCRbeta CDR3 regions from genomic DNA. Per the source publication's procedure: The number of nucleated cells in each sample was estimated from the amplification of reference gene primers within the assay. To quantify the absolute abundance of each unique TCRbeta CDR3 rearrangement, sequence reads were collapsed and filtered. Productive Simpson clonality was computed per sample as the square root of Simpson's diversity index over productive rearrangements. TCRdb retrieved this table from immuneACCESS and kept in-frame rearrangements only. Not all clones are present; in checked studies, unresolved V genes account for under half, and no reason is known for the remainder. The D gene and trimming were derived from the DNA, and the V and J assignments and clone size from that table. Within this sample are about 410,000 clones, with roughly 90% of them counted one time only. 1.7% of the sample is taken by the ten largest.

This record belongs to a study of blood T cell repertoires in COVID-19 (dated by TCRdb to 2019 to 2021). Regarding the complete study: Collaborator samples came from the United States, Italy and Spain and covered acute and convalescent phases of COVID-19. Samples were obtained from the ongoing ImmuneRACE study (first 160 participants) and from about 1,300 subjects provided by 6 global collaborators. The repertoires were released in a freely available public database meant as a resource for research on the immune response to SARS-CoV-2. Where available, HLA class I and class II types were taken from metadata supplied by the sample provider and were not determined by assay-based typing. The dataset comprised deeply sampled blood TCRbeta repertoires from subjects exposed to, actively infected with, or recovered from COVID-19. The prospective study material was composed of cDNA or gDNA derived from T cells, B-cell-depleted T cells, or PBMCs. A de-identified subject ID, COVID-19 status, age in years and sex were almost always included in the sample metadata.

Overall results and qualifications from the work: How much clinical and demographic metadata was included differed by source and by participant, and the metadata was provided uncurated.

From the germline V gene, CDR1 is SGHAT and CDR2 is FQNNGV. At the junction V is shortened by 1 base and J by 1 base, with 10 bases in between. The CDR3, cysteine through phenylalanine, is 15 amino acids long. Kept here is only the CDR3 DNA, which spans 45 bases and is read in frame from base 1. In the prospective study, participants were about 18 to 95 years old, resided in 25 or so geographic areas of the United States, and were enrolled through a virtual design. To assign participants to cohorts, the prospective study relied on clinical history that participants themselves reported in a screening survey and a study questionnaire. For ImmuneRACE Cohort 3, a participant was defined as recovered based on two consecutive negative NP/OP PCR tests, clearance by a healthcare professional, or resolution of symptoms. Each participant in the prospective study had whole blood, serum and a nasopharyngeal or oropharyngeal swab collected by mobile phlebotomists. Prospective study participants could optionally give additional blood draws and questionnaires over an approximately 2-month period. Before DNA extraction, blood samples from the prospective study were shipped at room temperature or frozen.

The clonotype comes from a woman in her thirties who had recovered from COVID-19. The receptor chain draws on TRBV11-2 and TRBJ1-1; the D gene identity is not certain. Input material: PBMCs or T cells enriched from blood (not recorded which). The CDR3 protein: CASSLGLRSNTEAFF. The nucleotide sequence is given as TGTGCCAGCAGCTTAGGCCTCAGATCGAACACTGAAGCTTTCTTT.